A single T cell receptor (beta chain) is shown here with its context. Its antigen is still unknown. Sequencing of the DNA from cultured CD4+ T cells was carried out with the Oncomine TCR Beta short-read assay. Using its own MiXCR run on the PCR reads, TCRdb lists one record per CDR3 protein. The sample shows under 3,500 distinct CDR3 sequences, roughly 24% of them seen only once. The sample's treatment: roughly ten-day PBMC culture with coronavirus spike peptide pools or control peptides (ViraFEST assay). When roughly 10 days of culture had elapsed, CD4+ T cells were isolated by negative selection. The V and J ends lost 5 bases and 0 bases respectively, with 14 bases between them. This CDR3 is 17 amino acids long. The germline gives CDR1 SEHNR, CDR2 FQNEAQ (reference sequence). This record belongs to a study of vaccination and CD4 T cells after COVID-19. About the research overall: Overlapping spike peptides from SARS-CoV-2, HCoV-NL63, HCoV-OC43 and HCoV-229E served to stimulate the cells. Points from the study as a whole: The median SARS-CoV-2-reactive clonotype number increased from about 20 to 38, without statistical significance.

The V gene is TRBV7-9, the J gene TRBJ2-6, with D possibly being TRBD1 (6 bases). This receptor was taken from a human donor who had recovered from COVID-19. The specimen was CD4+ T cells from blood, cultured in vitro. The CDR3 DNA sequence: TGTGCCAGCAGCCCCGGACAGTTTTTCTCTGGGGCCAACGTCCTGACTTTC. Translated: CASSPGQFFSGANVLTF.